This entry lists 30 T cell receptor beta chains sequenced from one sample in a study of blood T cell repertoires in COVID-19. TCRdb keeps only in-frame clones here, not all; method: immunoSEQ multiplex PCR. The sample holds some 340,000 clones; more than 85% are singletons and the top ten take roughly 3.6%. The material sequenced was PBMCs or T cells enriched from blood (not recorded which). The receptors derive from a woman in her twenties or thirties who had been exposed to COVID-19.

The sample holds one count of this clone. The chain joins TRBV6-5 to TRBJ1-1; D gene unclear. Germline CDR1 MNHEY, CDR2 SVGAGI. The ends were cut back, 6 bases at V and 7 bases at J, with 18 bases in the middle. CDR3 length: 14 residues. The CDR3 spells CASRPGPKAGEAFF. CDR3 nucleotide sequence: TGTGCCAGCAGACCGGGCCCCAAAGCGGGTGAAGCTTTCTTT.

The chain recombines TRBV5-4 with TRBJ1-1; the D gene is possibly TRBD1 (6 bases). The germline V gene has CDR1 SGHNT and CDR2 YYREEE (reference sequence). V lost 5 bases and J 4 bases, leaving 18 bases between the germline ends. This CDR3 is 15 amino acids long. The CDR3 coding sequence is TGTGCCAGCAGTGGGGGCAGGGGAACAATCACTGAAGCTTTCTTT. Translating it yields CASSGGRGTITEAFF.

The chain employs TRBV29-1 and TRBJ2-7, with 7 bases that match TRBD1. V gave up 5 bases and J gave up 6 bases; unmatched junction bases: 10. CDR3 length: 13 amino acids. Germline V lookup: CDR1 SQVTM, CDR2 ANQGSEA. The CDR3 loop is CSVRTDRDSEQYF. The CDR3 DNA follows: TGCAGCGTTCGGACCGACAGGGATAGCGAGCAGTACTTC.

The genes are TRBV3-1 (or the pseudogene TRBV3-2) and TRBJ1-1; weak D call: TRBD1 (5 bases). This CDR3 is 14 amino acids long. The germline V gene encodes CDR1 LGHDT and CDR2 YNNKEL (reference sequence). V was cut by 2 bases and J by 3 bases, with 10 bases left in between. The CDR3 DNA sequence: TGTGCCAGCAGCCAACCGGGGGTGGACACTGAAGCTTTCTTT. It encodes CASSQPGVDTEAFF.

The chain combines TRBV29-1 with TRBJ2-3; 10 bases agree with TRBD1. Germline assignment: CDR1 SQVTM and CDR2 ANQGSEA. CDR3 length: 14 residues. After removal of 4 bases from V and 1 base from J, the junction contained 2 bases not matched to a gene. The CDR3 sequence is CSVGGQGRTDTQYF. CDR3 sequence (DNA): TGCAGCGTTGGGGGACAGGGGCGCACAGATACGCAGTATTTT.

This sequence joins TRBV6-5 and TRBJ1-2, with unresolved D. V was trimmed by 8 bases and J by 1 base, leaving 11 bases between them. The CDR3 length is 13 residues. Germline V gene data show CDR1 as MNHEY and CDR2 as SVGAGI. CDR3 sequence reads: CASRRHNNYGYTF. CDR3 sequence (DNA): TGTGCCAGCCGTAGACACAATAACTATGGCTACACCTTC.

V gene TRBV11-1 combines with J gene TRBJ1-4; D is perhaps TRBD1 (6 bases). From germline, CDR1 is SGHAT and CDR2 FQDESV (reference sequence). The CDR3 contains 13 residues. V gave up 2 bases and J gave up 8 bases, with 9 bases separating them. CDR3 coding DNA: TGTGCCAGCAGCTTAAGAGGGGGAGAAAAACTGTTTTTT. Its protein product is CASSLRGGEKLFF.

A few counts support this clone. The chain has TRBV6-5 and TRBJ1-3; D not certain. The CDR3 loop spans 14 amino acids. Germline CDR1 and CDR2: MNHEY and SVGAGI. V was trimmed by 5 bases and J by 0 bases, leaving 8 bases between them. This CDR3 reads CASSTDYSGNTIYF. CDR3 in DNA: TGTGCCAGCAGTACAGACTACTCTGGAAACACCATATATTTT.

The chain links TRBV29-1 to TRBJ1-1; maybe TRBD1 (6 bases). V was cut by 3 bases and J by 1 base, with 15 bases left in between. Germline-derived CDR1 and CDR2 are SQVTM and ANQGSEA. The CDR3 sequence is 15 residues long. The CDR3 DNA is TGCAGCGTTGACGTGGGCAGGGGCCAGAACACTGAAGCTTTCTTT. Its protein is CSVDVGRGQNTEAFF.

The chain carries TRBV7-2 and TRBJ1-5, with TRBD1 as a possible D gene (5 bases). The germline CDR1 and CDR2 sequences are SGHTA and FQGNSA. The CDR3 is 14 residues long. The V and J ends lost 2 bases and 7 bases respectively, with 12 bases between them. The CDR3 sequence is CASSLRGPRQPQHF. CDR3 DNA: TGTGCCAGCAGCTTAAGGGGCCCACGACAGCCCCAGCATTTT.

V and J are TRBV2 and TRBJ1-1; the D gene is possibly TRBD1 (6 bases). In germline, CDR1 is SNHLY, CDR2 FYNNEI. V was clipped by 3 bases and J by 1 base, with 9 bases between them. The length of the CDR3 is 14 residues. The CDR3 spells CASSEGTPNTEAFF. The CDR3 DNA sequence: TGTGCCAGCAGTGAGGGGACACCGAACACTGAAGCTTTCTTT.

The rearrangement links TRBV19 to TRBJ1-2, with TRBD1 identical over 7 bases. The CDR3 loop spans 14 amino acids. V lost 3 bases to trimming and J lost 2 bases; unmatched junction nucleotides: 3. CDR1 and CDR2 (germline): LNHDA, SQIVND (reference sequence). The CDR3 loop reads CASSMTTGNYGYTF. CDR3 coding DNA: TGTGCCAGTAGTATGACGACAGGGAACTATGGCTACACCTTC.

The chain is built from TRBV2 and TRBJ1-1; D is unresolved. Trimming removed 5 bases at V and 9 bases at J, with 16 bases between. Germline assignment: CDR1 SNHLY and CDR2 FYNNEI. The CDR3 loop spans 13 amino acids. The CDR3 DNA is TGTGCCAGCAGTTACCTTCCCGGGAGGCAAGCTTTCTTT. Protein sequence: CASSYLPGRQAFF.

V usage is TRBV5-4 and J usage is TRBJ2-7, with D possibly TRBD1 on 6 matching bases. Germline V gene lookup returns CDR1 SGHNT and CDR2 YYREEE (reference sequence). CDR3 length: 14 residues. The ends were cut back, 4 bases at V and 2 bases at J, with 13 bases in the middle. CDR3 DNA: TGTGCCAGCAGCCGCGGCCGGACAGCCTACGAGCAGTACTTC. It encodes CASSRGRTAYEQYF.

V is TRBV30 and J is TRBJ1-2, with D perhaps TRBD1 (6 bases). From germline, CDR1 is GTSNPN and CDR2 SVGIG (reference sequence). This CDR3 contains 12 residues. With 2 bases removed from V and 6 bases from J, the gap between germline ends came to 10 bases. The CDR3 here is CAWSRSGDGYTF. CDR3 sequence (DNA): TGTGCCTGGAGTAGGTCAGGGGATGGCTACACCTTC.

J is TRBJ1-3 and V is TRBV3-1 (or the pseudogene TRBV3-2), with 8 bases lining up with TRBD1. V was clipped by 1 base and J by 1 base; unmatched bases: 6. The CDR3 length is 17 residues. CDR1 LGHDT and CDR2 YNNKEL come from the germline V gene (reference sequence). CDR3 in DNA: TGTGCCAGCAGCCAAGCCTCCAGGGGGCTTTCTGGAAACACCATATATTTT. This translates into CASSQASRGLSGNTIYF.

The V gene is TRBV19, the J gene TRBJ2-5, with TRBD1 as a possible D gene (5 bases). The length of the CDR3 is 15 residues. Trimming shortened V by 3 bases and J by 6 bases, and 17 bases separated the two germline ends. Looked up from germline, CDR1 is LNHDA and CDR2 is SQIVND (reference sequence). CDR3 region: CASSMIYSQGKTQYF. The CDR3 bases are TGTGCCAGTAGTATGATCTATTCCCAGGGAAAGACCCAGTACTTC.

V and J are TRBV19 and TRBJ1-5, with D perhaps TRBD1 (5 bases). The CDR3 is 14 amino acids. In germline, CDR1 is LNHDA, CDR2 SQIVND (reference sequence). V was shortened by 1 base and J by 9 bases, with 13 bases between the two germline ends. The CDR3 sequence: CASSIAGGEVPQHF. The CDR3 bases are TGTGCCAGTAGTATAGCGGGGGGAGAGGTGCCCCAGCATTTT.

This clone was recorded only once. V is TRBV6-5 and J is TRBJ2-2; TRBD2 might be the D (6 bases). This CDR3 is 15 amino acids long. The V and J ends lost 7 bases and 4 bases respectively, with 16 bases between them. Germline CDR1 and CDR2: MNHEY and SVGAGI. The CDR3 coding sequence is TGTGCCAGCACCCGTGCAGGACTACTCACCGGGGAGCTGTTTTTT. It is translated as CASTRAGLLTGELFF.

The genes are TRBV11-2 and TRBJ1-2; 7 bases are shared with TRBD1. J gave up 5 bases and V 3 bases, and 3 bases lay outside the gene matches. Germline CDR1 reads SGHAT; CDR2 reads FQNNGV. The CDR3 is made up of 13 amino acids. The CDR3 DNA reads TGTGCCAGCAGCTTCGGACAGGAGTATGGCTACACCTTC. It codes for CASSFGQEYGYTF.

This clone was counted once. The genes are TRBV11-1 and TRBJ2-1; D is possibly TRBD2 (5 bases). The CDR3 runs to 14 residues. Germline V gene lookup returns CDR1 SGHAT and CDR2 FQDESV (reference sequence). The V end was cut by 1 base, the J end by 8 bases, with 12 bases between. CDR3 nucleotide sequence: TGTGCCAGCAGCTTAGGGGTAGGGAGCTATGAGCAGTTCTTC. Amino acid sequence: CASSLGVGSYEQFF.

J is TRBJ1-1 and V is TRBV6-5, with D tentatively TRBD1 (5 bases). There are 15 residues in the CDR3. The ends were cut back, 5 bases at V and 5 bases at J, with 18 bases in the middle. Germline assignment: CDR1 MNHEY and CDR2 SVGAGI. Here the CDR3 reads CASSPGRFGRTEAFF. In nucleotides, the CDR3 is TGTGCCAGCAGTCCGGGGCGATTTGGGAGGACTGAAGCTTTCTTT.

The rearrangement uses TRBV6-1 and TRBJ2-7, with 7 nucleotides matching TRBD2. The V segment lost 3 bases and the J segment 3 bases; nucleotides outside the gene matches: 8. Germline CDR1 reads MNHNS; CDR2 reads SASEGT. This CDR3 has 15 residues. CDR3 sequence reads: CASSEKSWTSYEQYF. CDR3 DNA sequence: TGTGCCAGCAGTGAGAAGAGTTGGACTAGCTACGAGCAGTACTTC.

The chain employs TRBV5-1 and TRBJ1-4, with a tentative D call TRBD1 (6 bases). Germline CDR1 reads SGHRS; CDR2 reads YFSETQ. Trimming stripped 1 base from V and 8 bases from J, with 9 bases between. The CDR3 has 13 amino acids. CDR3 nucleotide sequence: TGCGCCAGCAGCTTGACAGGGTGGGAAAAACTGTTTTTT. Translated, it gives CASSLTGWEKLFF.

The chain carries TRBV19 and TRBJ2-1; TRBD2 is a possible D gene (7 bases). The CDR3 contains 14 residues. The germline V and J ends were trimmed by 7 bases and 4 bases, with 14 bases remaining between them. Germline V gives CDR1 LNHDA, CDR2 SQIVND (reference sequence). CDR3 sequence: CASKGGVRYNEQFF. In nucleotides, the CDR3 is TGTGCCAGTAAGGGGGGGGTAAGATACAATGAGCAGTTCTTC.

CDR3 DNA sequence: TGTGCAAGTCGCTTAGGTTCGCGGAATGAGCAGTTCTTC. Amino acids: CASRLGSRNEQFF. V is TRBV12-2 and J is TRBJ2-1; TRBD2 is the table's D call and was not checked against the DNA. TRBV12-2 is deemed a pseudogene. The CDR3 contains 13 residues.

V usage is TRBV9 and J usage is TRBJ2-7, with D unresolved. CDR3 length: 13 amino acids. Trimming cost V 0 bases and J 2 bases, with 6 bases left between them. The germline V gene has CDR1 SGDLS and CDR2 YYNGEE. The CDR3 DNA reads TGTGCCAGCAGCGTAGGCCTAGCCTACGAGCAGTACTTC. Translating gives CASSVGLAYEQYF.

The genes are TRBV5-1 and TRBJ2-7; a possible D gene is TRBD1 (5 bases). The germline gives CDR1 SGHRS, CDR2 YFSETQ. The CDR3 runs to 13 residues. The V and J ends lost 5 bases and 3 bases respectively, with 12 bases between them. CDR3 coding DNA: TGCGCCAGCAGTAGGGGCTTAGACTACGAGCAGTACTTC. Encoded protein: CASSRGLDYEQYF.

This chain links TRBV19 with TRBJ1-1; D remains unclear. From germline, CDR1 is LNHDA and CDR2 SQIVND (reference sequence). The length of the CDR3 is 13 residues. Trimming cost V 3 bases and J 0 bases, with 5 bases left between them. The CDR3 DNA follows: TGTGCCAGTAGTATCTCGGTGAACACTGAAGCTTTCTTT. It specifies CASSISVNTEAFF.

V and J are TRBV29-1 and TRBJ1-2; TRBD1 matches 9 bases. The germline CDR1 and CDR2 sequences are SQVTM and ANQGSEA. V dropped 6 bases and J dropped 8; count of bases not matched to a gene: 10. The CDR3 covers 13 residues. Written as DNA, the CDR3 is TGCAGCGTCGCTCAGGGACAGGGATACGGCTACACCTTC. It translates to CSVAQGQGYGYTF.